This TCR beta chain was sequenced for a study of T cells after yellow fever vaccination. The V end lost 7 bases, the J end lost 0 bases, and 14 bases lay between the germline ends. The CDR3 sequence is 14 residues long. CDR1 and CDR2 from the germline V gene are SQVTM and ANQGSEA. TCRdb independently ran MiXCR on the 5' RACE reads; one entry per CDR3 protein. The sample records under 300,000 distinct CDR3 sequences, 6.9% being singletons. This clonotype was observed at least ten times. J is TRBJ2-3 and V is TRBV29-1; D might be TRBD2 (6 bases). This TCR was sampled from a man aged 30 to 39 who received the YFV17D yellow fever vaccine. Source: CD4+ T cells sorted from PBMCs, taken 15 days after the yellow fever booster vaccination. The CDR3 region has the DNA TGCAGCGCTGTTAGCGGAACTAGCACAGATACGCAGTATTTT. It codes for CSAVSGTSTDTQYF.